This T cell receptor beta chain appears in the sequencing data of a study of T-cell reconstitution after alpha-beta-depleted transplantation in children (TCRdb year 2016). Some background on the complete study: Using TCR repertoire profiling, the study quantitatively followed how T-cell immune reconstitution unfolded in children after TCRalphabeta/CD19-depleted allogeneic hematopoietic cell transplantation.

This specimen's treatment or condition label, interpreted: allogeneic hematopoietic cell transplantation with graft depleted of TCRalphabeta T cells and CD19 B cells. Transplant recipients were children who received TCRalphabeta/CD19-depleted allogeneic hematopoietic cell grafts. The library was obtained by PCR. The instrument given in TCRdb is Illumina HiSeq 2500. To normalize quantification of the TCRbeta repertoire, the TCR libraries were built with molecular barcoding that relied on unique molecular identifiers. TCRdb reprocessing: public reads trimmed at Q25 with fastp, clones called with MiXCR, in-frame beta chains kept. Every entry covers one CDR3 protein and lists the most common genes and DNA from its rows. In this sample the table shows about 240,000 distinct CDR3 sequences, roughly a quarter of which occur a single time. About 2.8% of the sample belongs to the ten largest clones. V is reduced by 0 bases and J by 3 bases, leaving a spacing of 7 bases between them. The CDR3 covers 14 residues, taking in both the cysteine and the phenylalanine. The retained sequence is limited to the CDR3, 42 bases, with the frame set at the first base. CDR1 and CDR2, per the germline V gene, are SGDLS and YYNGEE.

Beyond this particular receptor, the publication reports: Hyperexpanded clone frequencies declined over subsequent months; after one year, T-cell counts and TCRbeta diversity were mostly attributed to newly produced T cells. The high TCRbeta diversity at day 60 in some patients was ascribed to recipient T cells and intrathymic progenitors that had survived conditioning. The apparently early recovery of alphabetaT-cell counts about two months after transplant reportedly depended on only several hundred rapidly expanded clones that came from non-depleted graft cells.

This clonotype showed up many times. No antigen is known for it. Base-call qualities are not available, and no considerably larger clone is one nucleotide away. The sample in question was PBMCs, obtained before TCRalphabeta/CD19-depleted stem cell transplant. The rearrangement combines TRBV9 with TRBJ1-5; no D gene call is confident. This TCR was recovered from a girl aged 2 to 10 with Fanconi anemia, due to receive a stem cell transplant. The nucleotide sequence is TGTGCCAGCAGCGTAGGGACGGTCAATCAGCCCCAGCATTTT. This sequence encodes CASSVGTVNQPQHF.